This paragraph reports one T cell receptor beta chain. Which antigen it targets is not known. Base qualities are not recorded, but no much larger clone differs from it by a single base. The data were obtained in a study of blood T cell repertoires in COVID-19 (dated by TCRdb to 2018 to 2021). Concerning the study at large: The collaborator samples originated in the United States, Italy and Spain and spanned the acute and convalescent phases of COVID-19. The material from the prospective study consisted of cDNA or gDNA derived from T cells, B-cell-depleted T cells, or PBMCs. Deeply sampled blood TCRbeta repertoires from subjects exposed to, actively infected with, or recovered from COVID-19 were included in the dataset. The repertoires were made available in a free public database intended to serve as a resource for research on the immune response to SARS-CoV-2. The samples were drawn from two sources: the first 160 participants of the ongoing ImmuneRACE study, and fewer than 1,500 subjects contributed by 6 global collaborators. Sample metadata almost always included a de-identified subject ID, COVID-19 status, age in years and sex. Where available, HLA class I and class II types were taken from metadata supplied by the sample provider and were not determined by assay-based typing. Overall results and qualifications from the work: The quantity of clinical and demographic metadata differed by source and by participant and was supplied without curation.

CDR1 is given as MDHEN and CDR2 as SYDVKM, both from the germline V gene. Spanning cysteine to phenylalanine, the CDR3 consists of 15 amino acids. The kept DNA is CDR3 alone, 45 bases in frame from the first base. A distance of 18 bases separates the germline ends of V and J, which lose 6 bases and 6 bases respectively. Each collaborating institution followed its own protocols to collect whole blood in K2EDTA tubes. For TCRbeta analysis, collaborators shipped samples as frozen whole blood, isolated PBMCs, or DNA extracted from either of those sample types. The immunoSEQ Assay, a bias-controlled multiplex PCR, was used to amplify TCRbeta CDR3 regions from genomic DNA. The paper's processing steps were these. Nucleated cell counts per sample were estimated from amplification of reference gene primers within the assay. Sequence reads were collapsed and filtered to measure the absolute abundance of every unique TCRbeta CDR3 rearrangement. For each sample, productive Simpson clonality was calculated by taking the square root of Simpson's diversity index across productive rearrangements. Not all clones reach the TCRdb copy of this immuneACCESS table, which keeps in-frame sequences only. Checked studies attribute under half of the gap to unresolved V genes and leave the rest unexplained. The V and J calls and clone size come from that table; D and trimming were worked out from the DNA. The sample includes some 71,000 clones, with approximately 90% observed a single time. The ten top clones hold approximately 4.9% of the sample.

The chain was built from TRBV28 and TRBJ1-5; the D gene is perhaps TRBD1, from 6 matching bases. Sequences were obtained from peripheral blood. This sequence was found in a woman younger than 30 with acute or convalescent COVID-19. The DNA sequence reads TGTGCCAGCAGCCGAAGGGGGGGTAGGAGTCAGCCCCAGCATTTT. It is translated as CASSRRGGRSQPQHF.